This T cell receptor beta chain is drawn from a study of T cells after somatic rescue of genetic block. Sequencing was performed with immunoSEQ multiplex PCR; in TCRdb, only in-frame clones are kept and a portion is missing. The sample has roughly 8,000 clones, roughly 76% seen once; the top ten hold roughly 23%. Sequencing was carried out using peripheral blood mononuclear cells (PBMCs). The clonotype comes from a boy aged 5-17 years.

CDR3 sequence: CASSSQTGRGRAGGYTF. The CDR3 DNA is TGTGCCAGCAGCTCCCAGACAGGCAGAGGGAGGGCTGGGGGCTACACCTTC. The genes are TRBV11-2 and TRBJ1-2; possibly TRBD1 for D (6 bases). CDR1 is SGHAT and CDR2 is FQNNGV in the germline V gene. V gave up 4 bases and J gave up 8 bases, with 26 bases separating them. The CDR3 extends over 17 amino acids.